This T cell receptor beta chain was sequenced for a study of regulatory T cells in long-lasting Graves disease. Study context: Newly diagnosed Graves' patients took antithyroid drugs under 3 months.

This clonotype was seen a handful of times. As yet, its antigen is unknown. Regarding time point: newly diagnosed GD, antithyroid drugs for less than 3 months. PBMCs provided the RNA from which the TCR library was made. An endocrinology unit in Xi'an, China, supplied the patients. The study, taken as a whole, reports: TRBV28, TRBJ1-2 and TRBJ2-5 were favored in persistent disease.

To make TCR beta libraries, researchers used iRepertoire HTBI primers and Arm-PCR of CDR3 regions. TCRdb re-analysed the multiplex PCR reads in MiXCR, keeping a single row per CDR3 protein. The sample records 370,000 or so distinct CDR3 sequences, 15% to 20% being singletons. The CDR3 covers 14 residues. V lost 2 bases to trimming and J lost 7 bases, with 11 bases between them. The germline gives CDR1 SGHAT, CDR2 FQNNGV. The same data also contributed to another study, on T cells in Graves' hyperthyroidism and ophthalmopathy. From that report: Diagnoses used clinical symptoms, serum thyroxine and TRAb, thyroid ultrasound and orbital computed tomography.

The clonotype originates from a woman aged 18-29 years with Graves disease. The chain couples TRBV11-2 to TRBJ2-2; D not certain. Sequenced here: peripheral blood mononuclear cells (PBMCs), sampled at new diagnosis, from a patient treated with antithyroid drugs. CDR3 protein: CASSLRGGIGELFF. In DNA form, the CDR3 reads TGTGCCAGCAGCTTAAGAGGTGGAATCGGGGAGCTGTTTTTT. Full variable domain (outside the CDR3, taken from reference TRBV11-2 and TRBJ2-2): EAGVAQSPRYKIIEKRQSVAFWCNPISGHATLYWYQQILGQGPKLLIQFQNNGVVDDSQLPKDRFSAERLKGVDSTLKIQPAKLEDSAVYLCASSLRGGIGELFFGEGSRLTVL.